One and the same sample provided the 20 T cell receptor beta chains below, sequenced in a study of human T cells and chemical hapten exposure. In TCRdb, the RACE reads were re-called with MiXCR into one record per CDR3 protein. Of 65,000 or so distinct CDR3 sequences in the sample, about 6% were seen once. Specified time point: healthy volunteer bleed at 6 weeks. Researchers extracted total RNA from unfractionated whole blood. The source material was whole blood. The receptors shown here come from a female donor in good health. Some clones in this sample may be carry-over from other donors' samples.

This clonotype was found a few times. The chain recombines TRBV19 with TRBJ1-2; D unclear. The V end lost 7 bases, the J end lost 6 bases, and 15 bases lay between the germline ends. Germline CDR1 and CDR2: LNHDA and SQIVND (reference sequence). This CDR3 is 13 amino acids long. The CDR3 spells CASKKRQLDGYTF. As DNA, the CDR3 is TGTGCCAGTAAAAAAAGACAATTGGATGGCTACACCTTC.

This clonotype appeared many times. This rearrangement joins TRBV11-3 to TRBJ1-1; no definite D call. The CDR3 sequence is 13 residues long. The V and J ends lost 2 bases and 5 bases respectively, with 9 bases between them. CDR1 is SGHNT and CDR2 is YENEEA in the germline V gene. CDR3 sequence: CASSLRGTTEAFF. In DNA form, the CDR3 reads TGTGCCAGCAGCTTACGGGGAACGACTGAAGCTTTCTTT.

This clonotype was seen repeatedly, ten times or more. The chain carries TRBV3-1 and TRBJ1-6; D remains ambiguous. The CDR3 is 13 amino acids. Trimming cost V 6 bases and J 0 bases, with 3 bases left between them. The germline CDR1 and CDR2 sequences are LGHDT and YNNKEL (reference sequence). For the CDR3, the DNA is TGTGCCAGCAGTAGCTCCTATAATTCACCCCTCCACTTT. Amino acid sequence: CASSSSYNSPLHF.

This clonotype showed up just a few times. CDR3 protein: CASSLLGRANVNEQFF. CDR3 nucleotide sequence: TGTGCCAGCAGTTTATTGGGGAGGGCCAATGTCAATGAGCAGTTCTTC. The chain has TRBV27 and TRBJ2-1, with TRBD2 identical over 7 bases. J gave up 6 bases and V 1 base, and 9 bases lay outside the gene matches. The germline V gene has CDR1 MNHEY and CDR2 SMNVEV (reference sequence). The CDR3 length is 16 residues.

Of note for this clonotype: This may come from a read error, since a much larger clone is one base off. This rearrangement joins TRBV12-3 or TRBV12-4 to TRBJ2-5, with D possibly being TRBD1 (9 bases). There are 15 residues in the CDR3. The CDR3: CASSLVTSGQGTQHF. The CDR3, as DNA: TGTGCCAGCAGTTTGGTAACTAGCGGACAGGGGACCCAGCACTTC.

This clonotype showed up just a few times. The chain carries TRBV20-1 and TRBJ1-1; 7 bases are a match to TRBD1. Unmatched junction bases numbered 3, after V lost 7 bases and J lost 4 bases. The CDR3 spans 11 residues. CDR1 and CDR2 (germline): DFQATT, SNEGSKA (reference sequence). The CDR3 region is CSGTGGTEAFF. The CDR3 DNA sequence: TGCAGTGGGACAGGTGGCACTGAAGCTTTCTTT.

This chain connects TRBV20-1 to TRBJ1-2; D gene uncertain. Trimming took 2 bases from V and 4 from J, leaving 11 bases between them. In germline, CDR1 is DFQATT, CDR2 SNEGSKA (reference sequence). CDR3 length: 13 amino acids. The CDR3: CSARPAPSYGYTF. The CDR3 nucleotides read TGCAGTGCTAGACCCGCACCGTCCTATGGCTACACCTTC.

This clonotype was observed a handful of times. The V gene is TRBV7-2, the J gene TRBJ1-1; D is uncertain. The V end was cut by 3 bases, the J end by 1 base, with 6 bases between. The CDR3 sequence is 13 residues long. Germline V CDR1 and CDR2: SGHTA, FQGNSA. DNA of the CDR3: TGTGCCAGCAGCTTCCAGTCGAACACTGAAGCTTTCTTT. Residues: CASSFQSNTEAFF.

This clonotype occurred a few times. This rearrangement joins TRBV19 to TRBJ2-6, with 9 bases that match TRBD1. This CDR3 has 19 residues. Germline lookup yields CDR1 LNHDA and CDR2 SQIVND (reference sequence). With V trimmed by 6 bases and J by 0 bases, 12 bases remained unmatched. The CDR3 region is CASRYPPGQGTSGANVLTF. The CDR3 nucleotides read TGTGCCAGTAGATATCCCCCGGGACAGGGTACCTCTGGGGCCAACGTCCTGACTTTC.

This clonotype was observed at least ten times. The chain couples TRBV9 to TRBJ2-3, with 14 nucleotides matching TRBD2. This CDR3 has 16 amino acids. The ends lost 4 bases at V and 3 bases at J; junction bases unmatched: 4. Germline loops: CDR1 SGDLS, CDR2 YYNGEE. The CDR3 region is CASSPGLAGATDTQYF. The CDR3 DNA sequence: TGTGCCAGCAGCCCGGGACTAGCGGGAGCGACAGATACGCAGTATTTT.

V usage is TRBV12-3 or TRBV12-4 and J usage is TRBJ1-1, with D unclear. The CDR3 totals 13 residues. Trimming removed 5 bases at V and 5 bases at J, with 12 bases between. In nucleotides, the CDR3 is TGTGCCAGCAGTATTTCGACGGGGACTGAAGCTTTCTTT. Protein: CASSISTGTEAFF.

The J gene is TRBJ1-2, the V gene TRBV7-3, with TRBD1 as a possible D gene (6 bases). Trimming stripped 5 bases from V and 4 bases from J, with 11 bases between. CDR1 is SGHTA and CDR2 is FQGTGA in the germline V gene. This CDR3 region has 13 residues. CDR3 sequence (DNA): TGTGCCAGCAGCGCACAGGGCGGCTATGGCTACACCTTC. It is translated as CASSAQGGYGYTF.

This clonotype was observed a few times. The chain carries TRBV29-1 and TRBJ2-7, with 10 nucleotides matching TRBD2. Germline V gene lookup returns CDR1 SQVTM and CDR2 ANQGSEA. This CDR3 contains 13 residues. V lost 7 bases and J lost 4; bases outside the gene matches: 7. The CDR3 DNA is TGCAGCGCGCCCGGGACTAGCGCATACGAGCAGTACTTC. This gives the protein CSAPGTSAYEQYF.

This clonotype was counted ten times or more. The rearrangement links TRBV6-4 to TRBJ2-3; 9 positions match TRBD1. The CDR3 extends over 14 amino acids. V lost 6 bases and J lost 4; bases outside the gene matches: 5. Germline-derived CDR1 and CDR2 are MRHNA and SNTAGT. The CDR3 reads CASSRQGESDTQYF. CDR3 nucleotides: TGTGCCAGCAGCCGACAGGGGGAATCAGATACGCAGTATTTT.

A remark on this clonotype: A read error may explain this, as a much larger clone is one base away. The CDR3 loop reads CASSLWIRSTDTQYF. The CDR3 DNA is TGTGCCAGCAGCTTATGGATACGAAGCACAGATACGCAGTATTTT. The V call is TRBV11-2, the J call TRBJ2-3; the D is unclear. Germline V lookup: CDR1 SGHAT, CDR2 FQNNGV. This CDR3 is built from 15 residues. The ends were cut back, 2 bases at V and 0 bases at J, with 9 bases in the middle. Using reference TRBV11-2 and TRBJ2-3 for the parts outside the CDR3, the full variable domain is EAGVAQSPRYKIIEKRQSVAFWCNPISGHATLYWYQQILGQGPKLLIQFQNNGVVDDSQLPKDRFSAERLKGVDSTLKIQPAKLEDSAVYLCASSLWIRSTDTQYFGPGTRLTVL.

This clonotype was seen more than once but under ten times. The chain employs TRBV12-3 or TRBV12-4 and TRBJ2-2; 10 positions match TRBD1. The trim removed 6 bases at V and 6 bases at J, leaving 4 bases unmatched. CDR3 size: 14 residues. The CDR3 loop reads CASRTGGRAGELFF. CDR3 coding DNA: TGTGCCAGCAGGACAGGGGGCCGGGCCGGGGAGCTGTTTTTT.

This clonotype has just a few counts. This sequence joins TRBV28 and TRBJ2-5; TRBD2 aligns across 11 bases. CDR1 is MDHEN and CDR2 is SYDVKM in the germline V gene. The V gene end was trimmed by 2 bases and the J gene end by 4 bases; junction bases not matched to a gene: 9. The CDR3 length is 17 residues. CDR3 protein: CASSLPRLAGTIETQYF. CDR3 DNA: TGTGCCAGCAGTTTACCCCGACTAGCGGGAACGATAGAGACCCAGTACTTC.

In this sample, this clonotype turned up many times. This rearrangement joins TRBV4-1 to TRBJ2-3, with TRBD2 matching 9 bases. After removal of 0 bases from V and 8 bases from J, the junction contained 12 bases not matched to a gene. The length of the CDR3 is 17 residues. Germline V CDR1 and CDR2: MGHRA, YSYEKL. The CDR3 nucleotides read TGCGCCAGCAGCCAAGAAATTAGCGGGAGTCTTCTAGGTACGCAGTATTTT. Translating it yields CASSQEISGSLLGTQYF.

As concerns this clonotype: Being one base from a much bigger clone, this may be a read error. The chain recombines TRBV29-1 with TRBJ2-6, with D perhaps TRBD1 (5 bases). From germline, CDR1 is SQVTM and CDR2 ANQGSEA. CDR3 length equals 14 residues. The CDR3 nucleotides are TGCAGCGTTTTCGGCACAGGTGGGGACAACGTCCTGACTTTC. This codes for CSVFGTGGDNVLTF.

This clonotype turned up a few times. J is TRBJ2-5 and V is TRBV2; D is uncertain. V was trimmed by 6 bases and J by 5 bases, leaving 7 bases between them. The CDR3 contains 11 residues. Germline V gene lookup returns CDR1 SNHLY and CDR2 FYNNEI. CDR3 in amino acids: CASSQFETQYF. The CDR3 DNA sequence: TGTGCCAGCAGCCAATTCGAGACCCAGTACTTC.